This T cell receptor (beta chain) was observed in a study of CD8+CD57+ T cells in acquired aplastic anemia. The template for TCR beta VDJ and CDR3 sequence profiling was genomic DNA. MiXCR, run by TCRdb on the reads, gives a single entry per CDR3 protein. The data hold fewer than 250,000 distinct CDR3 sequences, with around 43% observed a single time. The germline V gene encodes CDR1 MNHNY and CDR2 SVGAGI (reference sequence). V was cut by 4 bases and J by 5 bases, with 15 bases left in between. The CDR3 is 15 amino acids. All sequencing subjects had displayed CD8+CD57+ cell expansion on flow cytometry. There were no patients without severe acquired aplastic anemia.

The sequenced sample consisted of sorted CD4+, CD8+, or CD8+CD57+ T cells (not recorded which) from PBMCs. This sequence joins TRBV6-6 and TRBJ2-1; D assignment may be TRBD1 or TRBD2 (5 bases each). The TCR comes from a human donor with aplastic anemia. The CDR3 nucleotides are TGTGCCAGCAGTTCCGGGACCCAAACCCACAATGAGCAGTTCTTC. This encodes CASSSGTQTHNEQFF.